These T cell receptor beta chains were read from a single sample in a study of blood T cell repertoires in COVID-19. The table came from immunoSEQ multiplex PCR; TCRdb's copy has only in-frame clones and leaves some out. The repertoire holds approximately 210,000 clones, with roughly 80% as singletons. Material for sequencing was peripheral blood. Receptors were obtained from a man in his 60s with COVID-19, enrolled during active disease. Each CDR3 is given with its conserved first and last residue. Each record gives: J gene, clone size, V gene, D gene, CDR3 protein, CDR3 DNA. The D gene is left open where the match is weak. The size field is filled for only some rows; it gives once, few, many or a size class.

TRBJ2-7	-	TRBV6-5	-	CASSYSYGGSMRVQYF	TGTGCCAGCAGTTACTCGTATGGGGGCTCCATGCGGGTGCAGTACTTC
TRBJ1-2	few	TRBV7-2	-	CASSILRGGGGGYTF	TGTGCCAGCAGTATCTTACGGGGAGGCGGCGGTGGCTACACCTTC
TRBJ1-5	once	TRBV24-1	-	CATGGRRPQHF	TGTGCCACCGGGGGCCGTCGTCCCCAGCATTTT
TRBJ2-5	-	TRBV2	TRBD2	CASSLQTSATETQYF	TGTGCCAGCAGTCTTCAGACTAGCGCTACGGAGACCCAGTACTTC
TRBJ2-1	once	TRBV5-1	-	CASSPGQLYNEQFF	TGCGCCAGCAGCCCAGGACAACTCTACAATGAGCAGTTCTTC
TRBJ1-2	-	TRBV5-8	-	CASSFRQGLKGYTF	TGTGCCAGCAGCTTTAGGCAGGGCCTCAAAGGCTACACCTTC
TRBJ1-1	-	TRBV27	-	CASSFTGNTEAFF	TGTGCCAGCAGTTTCACAGGGAACACTGAAGCTTTCTTT
TRBJ2-3	-	TRBV9	TRBD2	CASSTGLAGTTDTQYF	TGTGCCAGCAGCACAGGACTAGCGGGAACCACAGATACGCAGTATTTT
TRBJ2-7	-	TRBV4-1	TRBD2	CASSQVGTSDNYEQYF	TGCGCCAGCAGCCAAGTCGGGACTAGCGATAACTACGAGCAGTACTTC
TRBJ2-7	-	TRBV30	TRBD1	CAWTRTGYEQYF	TGTGCCTGGACCCGGACAGGCTACGAGCAGTACTTC
TRBJ2-5	-	TRBV7-2	-	CASSPLGQEAQYF	TGTGCCAGCAGCCCCCTCGGCCAAGAGGCCCAGTACTTC
TRBJ1-1	-	TRBV11-2	TRBD1	CASSPTGDTEAFF	TGTGCCAGCAGCCCGACAGGGGACACTGAAGCTTTCTTT
TRBJ2-7	-	TRBV10-2	TRBD1	CASSESGGQGAREQYF	TGCGCCAGCAGTGAGTCGGGGGGACAGGGGGCCCGCGAGCAGTACTTC
TRBJ1-2	-	TRBV7-9	TRBD1	CASSPQPGQGYTF	TGTGCCAGCAGCCCGCAGCCGGGACAGGGCTACACCTTC
TRBJ1-1	-	TRBV10-3	-	CAISERPRTEAFF	TGTGCCATCAGTGAGCGACCTAGGACAGAAGCTTTCTTT
TRBJ1-3	-	TRBV19	TRBD1	CASCITGTAGNTIYF	TGTGCCAGCTGTATAACCGGGACAGCTGGAAACACCATATATTTT
TRBJ2-1	-	TRBV27	TRBD1	CASRYVTGRILGEQFF	TGTGCCAGCAGATACGTGACAGGGCGGATCCTGGGTGAGCAGTTCTTC
TRBJ2-3	-	TRBV7-2	-	CASRTRGAGHTDTQYF	TGTGCCAGCAGAACCCGAGGGGCGGGGCACACAGATACGCAGTATTTT
TRBJ2-7	-	TRBV7-2	TRBD2	CASRPWGSGREQYF	TGTGCCAGCAGGCCGTGGGGTAGCGGGAGGGAGCAGTACTTC
TRBJ1-1	-	TRBV19	-	CASTLPGRGLLEAFF	TGTGCCAGTACTCTACCGGGAAGGGGACTACTAGAAGCTTTCTTT
TRBJ1-3	-	TRBV30	-	CAWTDLGQSSGNTIYF	TGTGCCTGGACCGACCTAGGACAGAGCTCTGGAAACACCATATATTTT
TRBJ2-3	-	TRBV7-3	-	CASSSAGGTDTQYF	TGTGCCAGCAGCTCAGCAGGGGGCACAGATACGCAGTATTTT
TRBJ2-3	-	TRBV5-1	-	CASSLGQGPDTQYF	TGCGCCAGCAGCTTGGGGCAGGGTCCAGATACGCAGTATTTT
TRBJ1-6	-	TRBV7-2	-	CASSLLWGGYSPLHF	TGTGCCAGCAGCCTCCTTTGGGGGGGATATTCACCCCTCCACTTT
TRBJ1-1	-	TRBV21-1	-	CASSPRARVYTEAFF	TGTGCCAGCAGCCCCCGGGCGCGGGTGTACACTGAAGCTTTCTTT
TRBJ1-1	-	TRBV4-1	-	CASRTAGGTEAFF	TGCGCCAGCAGGACCGCCGGGGGGACTGAAGCTTTCTTT
TRBJ2-2	once	TRBV19	-	CASSMREENTGELFF	TGTGCCAGTAGTATGCGAGAAGAGAACACCGGGGAGCTGTTTTTT
TRBJ2-1	-	TRBV25-1	-	CASSKTRSSSYNEQFF	TGTGCCAGCAGTAAAACCCGGTCGAGCTCCTACAATGAGCAGTTCTTC
TRBJ1-1	-	TRBV18	-	CASSPRDTMGTEAFF	TGTGCCAGCTCACCGAGGGACACCATGGGCACTGAAGCTTTCTTT
TRBJ1-1	-	TRBV7-3	-	CASSSSMNTEAFF	TGTGCCAGCAGCTCAAGCATGAACACTGAAGCTTTCTTT
TRBJ1-2	once	TRBV2	TRBD1	CASSPTGGGNYGYTF	TGTGCCAGCAGTCCGACAGGGGGCGGAAACTATGGCTACACCTTC
TRBJ2-5	-	TRBV11-2	TRBD1	CASSVQGAIQETQYF	TGTGCCAGCAGCGTCCAGGGGGCCATCCAAGAGACCCAGTACTTC
TRBJ1-2	-	TRBV21-1	-	CASSVTQKNGYTF	TGTGCCAGCAGCGTTACACAGAAGAATGGCTACACCTTC
TRBJ2-7	-	TRBV28	TRBD2	CASSPLAGGRYEQYF	TGTGCCAGCAGTCCACTAGCGGGAGGCCGGTACGAGCAGTACTTC
TRBJ2-1	-	TRBV3-1/TRBV3-2	TRBD2	CASSSTSGSGNEQFF	TGTGCCAGCAGCTCGACTAGCGGGAGTGGAAATGAGCAGTTCTTC
TRBJ1-4	-	TRBV27	TRBD1	CASSRFRGTNEKLFF	TGTGCCAGCAGCCGTTTCAGGGGGACTAATGAAAAACTGTTTTTT
TRBJ1-3	-	TRBV29-1	TRBD1	CSAGPQGGTIYF	TGCAGCGCCGGCCCCCAGGGGGGCACCATATATTTT
TRBJ2-3	-	TRBV3-1/TRBV3-2	TRBD1	CASSHVTGADTQYF	TGTGCCAGCAGCCATGTGACAGGGGCAGATACGCAGTATTTT
TRBJ2-1	-	TRBV6-5	-	CASILYNEQFF	TGTGCCAGCATCCTTTACAATGAGCAGTTCTTC
TRBJ1-3	-	TRBV18	-	CASSPPGTKIAGNTIYF	TGTGCCAGCTCACCACCCGGGACAAAAATTGCGGGAAACACCATATATTTT
TRBJ2-4	-	TRBV10-3	TRBD2	CAISESTLTAREQYF	TGTGCCATCAGTGAGTCGACTCTGACCGCGCGGGAGCAGTACTTC
TRBJ1-1	-	TRBV18	-	CASSPGQGWTEAFF	TGTGCCAGCTCACCGGGGCAGGGGTGGACTGAAGCTTTCTTT
TRBJ2-4	few	TRBV7-9	TRBD1	CASTPRTGENIQYF	TGTGCCAGCACTCCGAGGACAGGGGAAAACATTCAGTACTTC
TRBJ1-1	-	TRBV24-1	-	CATSDGGGRTEAFF	TGTGCCACCAGTGATGGGGGGGGTAGAACTGAAGCTTTCTTT
TRBJ2-1	-	TRBV19	-	CASSPPRVSTANEQFF	TGTGCCAGTAGTCCGCCCCGAGTGAGTACCGCGAATGAGCAGTTCTTC
TRBJ2-2	-	TRBV3-1/TRBV3-2	-	CASSQILAAGTGELFF	TGTGCCAGCAGCCAAATCTTAGCGGCTGGGACCGGGGAGCTGTTTTTT
TRBJ1-2	-	TRBV6-2/TRBV6-3	TRBD1	CASSTPGTGGTF	TGTGCCAGCAGTACTCCGGGGACAGGCGGCACCTTC
TRBJ1-2	-	TRBV4-2	-	CASSRDTNYGYTF	TGTGCCAGCAGCAGGGACACTAACTATGGCTACACCTTC
TRBJ1-6	-	TRBV7-2	-	CASSPGPSGPLHF	TGTGCCAGCAGCCCCGGGCCTTCGGGGCCCCTCCACTTT
TRBJ1-4	-	TRBV14	TRBD1	CASSPLGQGIEDEKLFF	TGTGCCAGCAGCCCTCTGGGACAGGGTATAGAAGATGAAAAACTGTTTTTT
TRBJ2-3	-	TRBV3-1/TRBV3-2	-	CASSHRDSGGTQYF	TGTGCCAGCAGCCACCGGGACTCCGGTGGTACGCAGTATTTT
TRBJ1-1	-	TRBV6-5	-	CASREGLGTEAFF	TGTGCCAGCAGAGAGGGTTTGGGGACTGAAGCTTTCTTT
TRBJ1-3	-	TRBV30	TRBD1	CAWANRGPTTIYF	TGTGCCTGGGCAAACAGGGGGCCTACCACCATATATTTT